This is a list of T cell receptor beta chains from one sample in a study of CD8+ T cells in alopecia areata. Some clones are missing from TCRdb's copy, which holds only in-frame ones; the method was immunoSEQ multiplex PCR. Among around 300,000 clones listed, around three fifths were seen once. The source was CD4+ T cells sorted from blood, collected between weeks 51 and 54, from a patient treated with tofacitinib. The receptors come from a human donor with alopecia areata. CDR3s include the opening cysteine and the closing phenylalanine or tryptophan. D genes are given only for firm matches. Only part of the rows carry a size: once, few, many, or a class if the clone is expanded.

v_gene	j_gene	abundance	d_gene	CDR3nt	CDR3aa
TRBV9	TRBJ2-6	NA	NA	TGTGCCAGCAGCCCGGGACACCGGGCTCTGCTGGCCAACGTCCTGACTTTC	CASSPGHRALLANVLTF
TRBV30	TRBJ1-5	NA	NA	TGTGCCTGGAGTGTTGAGAGCAATCAGCCCCAGCATTTT	CAWSVESNQPQHF
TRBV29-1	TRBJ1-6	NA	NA	TGCAGCGTTGAAGTGGGGGCTGGTTCACCCCTCCACTTT	CSVEVGAGSPLHF
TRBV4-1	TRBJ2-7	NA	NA	TGCGCCAGCAGCCAAGATCTCCCAGGGTTGGGGGCGTCCTACGAGCAGTACTTC	CASSQDLPGLGASYEQYF
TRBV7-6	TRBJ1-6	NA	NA	TGTGCCAGCAGCTTAGGACAGGTAGATTCACCCCTCCACTTT	CASSLGQVDSPLHF
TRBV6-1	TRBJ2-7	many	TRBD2	TGTGCCAGCAGCCCGGAGCGGGGGCCGTCCTACGAGCAGTACTTC	CASSPERGPSYEQYF
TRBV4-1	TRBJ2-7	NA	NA	TGCGCCAGCAGCCACCAACAGGGGAGGTGGTACGAGCAGTACTTC	CASSHQQGRWYEQYF
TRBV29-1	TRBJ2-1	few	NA	TGCAGCGTTGTTGGGGTAGGCTACAATGAGCAGTTCTTC	CSVVGVGYNEQFF
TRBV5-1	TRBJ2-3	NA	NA	TGCGCCAGCAGCTTGGACAGGGAGGTGGATACGCAGTATTTT	CASSLDREVDTQYF
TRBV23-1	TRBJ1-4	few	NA	TGCGCCAGCACCCCTCTTTATGCCAGGGGAGTGGGTGAAAAACTGTTTTTT	CASTPLYARGVGEKLFF
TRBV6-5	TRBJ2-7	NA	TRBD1	TGTGCCAGCAGTATGGGGACAGGCTCCTACGAGCAGTACTTC	CASSMGTGSYEQYF
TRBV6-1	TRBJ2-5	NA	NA	TGTGCCAGCAGTGGGTCTTGGGGGGAGACCCAGTACTTC	CASSGSWGETQYF
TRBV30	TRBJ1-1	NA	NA	TGTGCTCGGAAGCTTTTGAACACTGAAGCTTTCTTT	CARKLLNTEAFF
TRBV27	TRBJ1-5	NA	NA	TGTGCCAGCAGCCCGGTAGACAGCAATCAGCCCCAGCATTTT	CASSPVDSNQPQHF
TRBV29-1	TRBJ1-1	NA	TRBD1	TGCAGCGTTGGGAGGTGGGAGGGGGCATCTGAAGCTTTCTTT	CSVGRWEGASEAFF
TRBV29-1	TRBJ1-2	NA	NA	TGCAGCGTTCGTTGGGGGAACTATGGCTACACCTTC	CSVRWGNYGYTF
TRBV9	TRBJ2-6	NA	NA	TGTGCCAGCAGCGTAGGTAGGGTATTCTCTGGGGCCAACGTCCTGACTTTC	CASSVGRVFSGANVLTF
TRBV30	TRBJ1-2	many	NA	TGTGCGTTGGAGGCACCCTATGGCTACACCTTC	CALEAPYGYTF
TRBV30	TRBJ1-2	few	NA	TGTGCCTGGAGTGCGGGACTGCGATATGGCTACACCTTC	CAWSAGLRYGYTF
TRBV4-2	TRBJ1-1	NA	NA	TGTGCCAGCAGCCAAGTCACGCTCGGGGGCACTGAAGCTTTCTTT	CASSQVTLGGTEAFF
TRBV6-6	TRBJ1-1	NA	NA	TGTGCCAGCAGTTACTTGGACCCGAACACTGAAGCTTTCTTT	CASSYLDPNTEAFF
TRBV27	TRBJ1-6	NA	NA	TGTGCCAGCAGGGGCCGAGCTAGCCATAGCTCCTATAATTCACCCCTCCACTTT	CASRGRASHSSYNSPLHF
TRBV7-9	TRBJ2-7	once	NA	TGTGCCAGCAGACCCCCCGGCAGGGCCTACGAGCAGTACTTC	CASRPPGRAYEQYF
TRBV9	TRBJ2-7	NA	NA	TGTGCCAGCAGCGTAGATCCCAGCTCCTACGAGCAGTACTTC	CASSVDPSSYEQYF
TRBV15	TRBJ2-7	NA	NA	TGTGCCACCAGCAGCGTTTACAGCTACGAGCAGTACTTC	CATSSVYSYEQYF
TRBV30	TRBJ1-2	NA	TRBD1	TGTGCCTGGAGTGTACTAGGGACAGGGGAGGGCTATGGCTACACCTTC	CAWSVLGTGEGYGYTF
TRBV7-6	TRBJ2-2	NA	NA	TGTGCCAGCAGCTTAGCAGGGAACACCGGGGAGCTGTTTTTT	CASSLAGNTGELFF
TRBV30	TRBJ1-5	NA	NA	TGTGCCTGGGGTAGGGGGATCGATGATCAGCCCCAGCATTTT	CAWGRGIDDQPQHF
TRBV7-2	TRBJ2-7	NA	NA	TGTGCCAGCAGCTTAACCGGGCACAGCCTCTACGAGCAGTACTTC	CASSLTGHSLYEQYF
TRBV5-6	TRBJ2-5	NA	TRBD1	TGTGCCAGCAGCTTGACCGGGACAGGGCGGGAGACCCAGTACTTC	CASSLTGTGRETQYF
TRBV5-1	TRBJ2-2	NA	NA	TGCGCCAGCAGCGGACCCGGCACCGGGGAGCTGTTTTTT	CASSGPGTGELFF
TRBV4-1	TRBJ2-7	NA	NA	TGCGCCAGCAGCCAAGATAGAATTACCCACGAGCAGTACTTC	CASSQDRITHEQYF
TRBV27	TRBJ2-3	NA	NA	TGTGCCAGCAGTTTGGGTTTGGGTGGCGGGGATACGCAGTATTTT	CASSLGLGGGDTQYF
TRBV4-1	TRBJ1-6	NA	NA	TGCGCCAGCAGCCAAGGCCCCTGGACAACGGATAATTCACCCCTCCACTTT	CASSQGPWTTDNSPLHF
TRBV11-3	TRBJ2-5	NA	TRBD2	TGTGCCAGCGGGCCGGGGGGGCCGGACCAAGAGACCCAGTACTTC	CASGPGGPDQETQYF
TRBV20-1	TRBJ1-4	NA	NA	TGCAGTGCTAGAACAGGGGAAAAACTGTTTTTT	CSARTGEKLFF
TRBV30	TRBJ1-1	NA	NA	TGTGCCTGGGAACCTGGGAACGGCCGAGGCACTGAAGCTTTCTTT	CAWEPGNGRGTEAFF
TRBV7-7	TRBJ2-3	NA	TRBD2	TGTGCTAGCAGCCCAGCGGGGTACACAGATACGCAGTATTTT	CASSPAGYTDTQYF
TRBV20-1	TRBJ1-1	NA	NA	TGCAGTGCTAGACGGAACACTGAAGCTTTCTTT	CSARRNTEAFF
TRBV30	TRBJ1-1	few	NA	TGTGCCTGGAGTGCCTCTAGGAACACTGAAGCTTTCTTT	CAWSASRNTEAFF
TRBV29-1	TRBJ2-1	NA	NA	TGCAGCGTCAATCTAGGGTCGCGGGCCTACAATGAGCAGTTCTTC	CSVNLGSRAYNEQFF
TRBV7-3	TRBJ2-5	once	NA	TGTGCCAGCAGCCGGAGCAGTTCGGAGACCCAGTACTTC	CASSRSSSETQYF
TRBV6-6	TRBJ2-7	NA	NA	TGTGCCAGCAGGCTTAAAGGGGGTTTCCCTCTCGAGCAGTACTTC	CASRLKGGFPLEQYF
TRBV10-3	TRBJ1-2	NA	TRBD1	TGTGCCACCAGAGGGGGCGGCTATGGCTACACCTTC	CATRGGGYGYTF
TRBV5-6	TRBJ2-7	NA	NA	TGTGCCAGCAGACAGACAGGAGCGTCCTACGAGCAGTACTTC	CASRQTGASYEQYF
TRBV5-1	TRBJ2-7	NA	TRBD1	TGCGCCAGCAGCTTGGGCCCGGGACAGGGGTCCTACGAGCAGTACTTC	CASSLGPGQGSYEQYF
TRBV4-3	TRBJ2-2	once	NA	TGCGCCAGCAGCCATCAGGGGAACACCGGGGAGCTGTTTTTT	CASSHQGNTGELFF
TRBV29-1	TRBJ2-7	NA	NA	TGCAGCGCCTCCGTGAGGGGACCTACCTACGAGCAGTACTTC	CSASVRGPTYEQYF
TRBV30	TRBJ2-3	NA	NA	TGTGCCTGGAGTCTCGACGGTCTGAGCGGGGATACGCAGTATTTT	CAWSLDGLSGDTQYF